One sample yielded the 13 T cell receptor beta chains listed below, sequenced in a study of cytomegalovirus exposure and HLA in healthy donors. PCR amplification relied on 60 Vbeta primers (plus 13 Jbeta primers). This table comes from immunoSEQ multiplex PCR, and its TCRdb copy is limited to in-frame clones, with some not included. The sample shows around 150,000 clones, around 82% of them seen only once. Sequenced material: PBMCs. The receptors shown here come from a man in his forties or fifties in good health and CMV-seropositive.

This chain connects TRBV5-1 to TRBJ1-2, with TRBD1 as a possible D gene (5 bases). This CDR3 is 13 amino acids long. V was clipped by 4 bases and J by 8 bases, with 15 bases between them. Germline CDR1 reads SGHRS; CDR2 reads YFSETQ. CDR3 residues: CASSRDLDRGYTF. CDR3 coding DNA: TGCGCCAGCAGCAGGGACTTAGACCGCGGCTACACCTTC. Variable domain in full (rest from reference TRBV5-1 and TRBJ1-2): KAGVTQTPRYLIKTRGQQVTLSCSPISGHRSVSWYQQTPGQGLQFLFEYFSETQRNKGNFPGRFSGRQFSNSRSEMNVSTLELGDSALYLCASSRDLDRGYTFGSGTRLTVV.

The V call is TRBV4-3, the J call TRBJ2-7; no clear D. Trimming took 1 base from V and 4 from J, leaving 17 bases between them. CDR1 is LGHNA, CDR2 YSLEER, per germline. This CDR3 contains 16 residues. CDR3 amino acids: CASSQGSDTGIYEQYF. CDR3 DNA sequence: TGCGCCAGCAGCCAAGGTAGTGACACCGGAATTTACGAGCAGTACTTC.

A few counts support this clone. The chain carries TRBV6-6 and TRBJ2-5, with D perhaps matching TRBD2 (6 bases). Germline CDR1 is MNHNY and CDR2 is SVGAGI (reference sequence). V was clipped by 1 base and J by 5 bases, with 11 bases between them. The CDR3 is 14 residues long. This CDR3 is CASSYWGGVETQYF. The CDR3 region has the DNA TGTGCCAGCAGTTACTGGGGCGGGGTGGAGACCCAGTACTTC.

The chain links TRBV5-1 to TRBJ2-1; 9 nucleotides agree with TRBD2. CDR1 is SGHRS, CDR2 YFSETQ, per germline. This CDR3 spans 18 amino acids. Trimming at V came to 0 bases and at J to 0 bases, leaving 7 bases not matched to a gene. The CDR3 sequence: CASSLAGSGSFSYNEQFF. DNA for the CDR3: TGCGCCAGCAGCTTGGCGGGTAGCGGGAGTTTCTCCTACAATGAGCAGTTCTTC.

The CDR3 coding sequence is TGTGCCAGCAGCCCCGCAGGGGTGAACACTGAAGCTTTCTTT. The encoded protein is CASSPAGVNTEAFF. The chain carries TRBV7-9 and TRBJ1-1; D possibly corresponds to TRBD1 (6 bases). Germline V gene sequence: CDR1 SEHNR, CDR2 FQNEAQ (reference sequence). Trimming cost V 5 bases and J 0 bases, with 10 bases left between them. This CDR3 is built from 14 residues.

This clone was detected once. This rearrangement joins TRBV7-6 to TRBJ1-3; no definite D call. Germline CDR1 reads SGHVS; CDR2 reads FNYEAQ. The CDR3 has 12 amino acids. V was cut by 4 bases and J by 4 bases, with 5 bases left in between. CDR3 bases: TGTGCCAGCAGCTCACAGGGAAACACCATATATTTT. Encoded protein: CASSSQGNTIYF.

Only a few counts were recorded for this clone. V gene TRBV10-3 combines with J gene TRBJ1-1, with D perhaps TRBD1 (5 bases). The V gene lost 10 bases and the J gene lost 5 bases, with 26 bases spanning the gap. CDR3 length: 16 residues. Germline-derived CDR1 and CDR2 are ENHRY and SYGVKD. CDR3 amino acids: CASKVPGSGGRTEAFF. The CDR3, as DNA: TGTGCCAGCAAAGTCCCGGGCAGCGGGGGACGGACTGAAGCTTTCTTT.

V is TRBV6-5 and J is TRBJ2-7; D not resolved. CDR3 length equals 15 residues. V was cut by 5 bases and J by 0 bases, with 14 bases left in between. CDR1 and CDR2 (germline): MNHEY, SVGAGI. The CDR3 is CASSNDGVSSYEQYF. The CDR3 bases are TGTGCCAGCAGTAACGACGGAGTTAGCTCCTACGAGCAGTACTTC.

The chain couples TRBV18 to TRBJ2-7, with D possibly being TRBD1 (5 bases). The germline gives CDR1 KGHSH, CDR2 LQKENI. Trimming shortened V by 3 bases and J by 7 bases, and 13 bases separated the two germline ends. The CDR3 runs 13 residues. The CDR3 protein is CASSPDRVREQYF. The DNA of the CDR3 is TGTGCCAGCTCACCTGACAGAGTTCGGGAGCAGTACTTC. Drawing the rest from reference TRBV18 and TRBJ2-7, the complete variable domain is NAGVMQNPRHLVRRRGQEARLRCSPMKGHSHVYWYRQLPEEGLKFMVYLQKENIIDESGMPKERFSAEFPKEGPSILRIQQVVRGDSAAYFCASSPDRVREQYFGPGTRLTVT.

The chain recombines TRBV6-6 with TRBJ1-1; D not certain. The CDR3 totals 15 residues. CDR1 is MNHNY and CDR2 is SVGAGI in the germline V gene (reference sequence). With 0 bases removed from V and 0 bases from J, the gap between germline ends came to 8 bases. CDR3 sequence (DNA): TGTGCCAGCAGTTACTCACACACAGTGAACACTGAAGCTTTCTTT. This encodes CASSYSHTVNTEAFF.

This clone was seen just once. This sequence joins TRBV7-3 and TRBJ2-5, with TRBD2 matching 7 bases. TRBJ2-7 explains the end of the DNA better; the J call may be wrong. Germline CDR1 and CDR2: SGHTA and FQGTGA. This CDR3 is 14 amino acids long. CDR3 sequence (DNA): TGTGCCAGCAGCTTAAGCGGGAGCGAATACGAGCAGTACTTC. This sequence encodes CASSLSGSEYEQYF.

The V gene is TRBV5-4, the J gene TRBJ2-1, with D perhaps matching TRBD2 (5 bases). Germline CDR1 and CDR2: SGHNT and YYREEE (reference sequence). V was trimmed by 3 bases and J by 10 bases, leaving 8 bases between them. The CDR3 loop spans 11 amino acids. The DNA for the CDR3 is TGTGCCAGCAGCTCGGACTTGGAGCAGTTCTTC. It encodes CASSSDLEQFF.

The CDR3 region is CASSPDLLAGSYEQYF. CDR3 DNA: TGTGCCAGCTCACCAGATCTGTTAGCGGGTAGCTACGAGCAGTACTTC. The chain couples TRBV18 to TRBJ2-7; 7 bases are shared with TRBD2. V lost 2 bases and J lost 3; bases outside the gene matches: 10. This CDR3 has 16 amino acids. Germline CDR1 reads KGHSH; CDR2 reads LQKENI.